This T cell receptor beta chain came from a study of T cells in Graves' hyperthyroidism and ophthalmopathy. The V gene lost 10 bases and the J gene lost 1 base, with 1 base spanning the gap. The germline gives CDR1 MNHEY, CDR2 SMNVEV (reference sequence). There are 9 residues in the CDR3. Remarks on this clonotype: What it binds is not known.

The investigators amplified TCR beta CDR3 regions from RNA transcripts. HTBI primers were the set used in a first-round RT-PCR of the TCR CDR3. In TCRdb, the multiplex PCR reads were re-called with MiXCR into one record per CDR3 protein. The sample carries about 560,000 distinct CDR3 sequences, approximately 15% recorded once. Broader study findings: Ophthalmopathy was told apart from stable hyperthyroidism by a 13 V-J model.

The sequence was obtained from a woman in her late teens or twenties with Graves' hyperthyroidism. Input material: blood. The V gene is TRBV27, the J gene TRBJ2-5; D remains unclear. The CDR3 sequence: CAIQETQYF. DNA for the CDR3: TGTGCCATCCAAGAGACCCAGTACTTC.